The 8 T cell receptor beta chains below were found in one sample sequenced in a study of T-cell memory formation after mild COVID-19. TCRdb processed the 5' RACE reads anew with MiXCR; each CDR3 protein has one entry. This table has roughly 400,000 distinct CDR3 sequences, 15% to 20% appearing once. Sequencing used PBMCs or a T cell subset sorted from them (not recorded which). These receptors were obtained from a man aged 18-30 years who had mild COVID-19 (a few samples of this study predate the infection). Cell type and time point are not known.

This chain connects TRBV29-1 to TRBJ1-2; 8 bases are shared with TRBD1. Trimming took 7 bases from V and 8 from J; bases not matched to a gene: 12. The CDR3 is 13 amino acids. Germline CDR1 and CDR2: SQVTM and ANQGSEA. CDR3 in amino acids: CSDAGQGTNGYTF. The CDR3 DNA is TGCAGCGATGCTGGACAGGGCACTAACGGCTACACCTTC.

This clonotype was counted many times. V is TRBV20-1 and J is TRBJ2-3, with TRBD1 matching over 9 bases. Per the germline V gene, CDR1 is DFQATT and CDR2 is SNEGSKA (reference sequence). This CDR3 contains 17 residues. V gave up 0 bases and J gave up 2 bases; unmatched junction bases: 9. The CDR3 protein is CSARDPRQGVLTDTQYF. The DNA of the CDR3 is TGCAGTGCTAGAGATCCCCGACAGGGGGTCCTCACAGATACGCAGTATTTT.

The chain has TRBV7-2 and TRBJ2-5; D possibly corresponds to TRBD1 (6 bases). V was pared by 5 bases and J by 4 bases, with 17 bases between. The CDR3 covers 15 residues. CDR1 SGHTA and CDR2 FQGNSA come from the germline V gene. CDR3 in amino acids: CASSPTGTRGETQYF. The CDR3 nucleotides read TGTGCCAGCAGCCCGACAGGAACAAGGGGAGAGACCCAGTACTTC.

This chain uses TRBV4-3 with TRBJ2-3; the D is unclear. The V gene's germline CDR1 is LGHNA and CDR2 YSLEER. Trimming took off 1 base at V and 4 bases at J, with 6 bases between the two ends. The CDR3 is 13 amino acids. In DNA form, the CDR3 reads TGCGCCAGCAGCCAAGTCGCGGCAGATACGCAGTATTTT. Encoded protein: CASSQVAADTQYF.

Many counts were recorded for this clonotype. The V gene is TRBV4-3, the J gene TRBJ2-2, with D unresolved. There are 15 residues in the CDR3. V shed 0 bases and J shed 6 bases, with 11 bases lying between them. The germline V gene encodes CDR1 LGHNA and CDR2 YSLEER. In DNA, the CDR3 is TGCGCCAGCAGCCAAGAATCTCCGCAGGCCGGGGAGCTGTTTTTT. Translation: CASSQESPQAGELFF.

This rearrangement joins TRBV6-5 to TRBJ2-3; no firm D call. Germline V gene sequence: CDR1 MNHEY, CDR2 SVGAGI. This CDR3 contains 15 residues. Trimming cost V 5 bases and J 0 bases, with 12 bases left between them. This CDR3 reads CASSPRPYSTDTQYF. The CDR3 bases are TGTGCCAGCAGTCCCAGACCCTATAGCACAGATACGCAGTATTTT.

Only a few counts were recorded for this clonotype. This chain links TRBV5-1 with TRBJ1-1, with D possibly matching TRBD1 (5 bases). Germline CDR1 is SGHRS and CDR2 is YFSETQ. The ends were cut back, 3 bases at V and 5 bases at J, with 14 bases in the middle. The CDR3 runs 14 residues. For the CDR3, the DNA is TGCGCCAGCAGCTCCGGACAACTCCCTACTGAAGCTTTCTTT. Its protein is CASSSGQLPTEAFF. Full variable domain (remainder filled in from reference TRBV5-1 and TRBJ1-1): KAGVTQTPRYLIKTRGQQVTLSCSPISGHRSVSWYQQTPGQGLQFLFEYFSETQRNKGNFPGRFSGRQFSNSRSEMNVSTLELGDSALYLCASSSGQLPTEAFFGQGTRLTVV.

CDR3 bases: TGTGCCAGCAGTAGAGAGACAGGAAACACTGAAGCTTTCTTT. Protein: CASSRETGNTEAFF. The V call is TRBV6-2 or TRBV6-3, the J call TRBJ1-1; perhaps TRBD1 as D (6 bases). The germline gives CDR1 MNHEY, CDR2 SVGEGT. V dropped 5 bases and J dropped 2 bases, with 12 bases sitting between them. The CDR3 totals 14 residues.